Listed below are T cell receptor beta chains from one sample, sequenced in a study of cytomegalovirus exposure and HLA in healthy donors. The table came from immunoSEQ multiplex PCR; TCRdb's copy has only in-frame clones and leaves some out. The top ten hold 1.4% of the sample, which has roughly 56,000 clones, around 87% seen once. Sequencing was performed on PBMCs. These receptors all stem from a man aged 18 to 30 in good health and CMV-seronegative. The CDR3 runs from the conserved cysteine through the conserved F or W. D genes are given only for firm matches. Size tells how often a clone was seen (once, few, many) or the class of an expanded clone, and some rows leave it out.

j_call	v_call	clone_size	d_call	cdr3_aa	cdr3_nt
TRBJ2-7	TRBV19	.	.	CASSIGRGTYEQYF	TGTGCCAGTAGTATCGGCAGGGGTACCTACGAGCAGTACTTC
TRBJ1-3	TRBV29-1	once	TRBD1	CSVTGVFSGNTIYF	TGCAGCGTTACAGGGGTGTTCTCTGGAAACACCATATATTTT
TRBJ1-1	TRBV9	once	TRBD1	CASSGSGTADTEAFF	TGTGCCAGCAGCGGGTCCGGGACAGCTGACACTGAAGCTTTCTTT
TRBJ1-1	TRBV6-5	.	TRBD1	CASSLTGQVNTEAFF	TGTGCCAGCAGTTTAACGGGACAGGTGAACACTGAAGCTTTCTTT
TRBJ1-2	TRBV6-5	.	.	CASSRGAAGYTF	TGTGCCAGCAGCCGTGGGGCGGCTGGCTACACCTTC
TRBJ2-7	TRBV29-1	few	.	CSVVPTSSYEQYF	TGCAGCGTTGTCCCCACGTCCAGCTACGAGCAGTACTTC
TRBJ1-1	TRBV7-9	.	.	CASSPRGNTEAFF	TGTGCCAGCAGCCCTAGGGGGAACACTGAAGCTTTCTTT
TRBJ1-1	TRBV29-1	.	.	CSVEPGYLSTEAFF	TGCAGCGTTGAACCGGGATATCTAAGCACTGAAGCTTTCTTT
TRBJ2-1	TRBV6-4	.	.	CASSDGSSYNEQFF	TGTGCCAGCAGTGACGGGAGCTCCTACAATGAGCAGTTCTTC
TRBJ1-2	TRBV9	.	.	CASSVVAGNGYTF	TGTGCCAGCAGCGTAGTGGCAGGGAATGGCTACACCTTC
TRBJ2-7	TRBV6-1	.	.	CASRGQGAYEQYF	TGTGCCAGCAGAGGCCAAGGGGCGTACGAGCAGTACTTC
TRBJ2-7	TRBV6-5	.	.	CASSYSSQNYEQYF	TGTGCCAGCAGTTATAGTTCACAGAACTACGAGCAGTACTTC
TRBJ2-6	TRBV27	once	.	CASSPGGANVLTF	TGTGCCAGCTCCCCAGGGGGGGCCAACGTCCTGACTTTC
TRBJ1-5	TRBV5-1	once	.	CASSLEGGQPQHF	TGCGCCAGCAGCTTGGAGGGGGGGCAGCCCCAGCATTTT
TRBJ1-1	TRBV6-1	.	.	CAITEGLLNTEAFF	TGTGCCATCACAGAGGGACTTCTGAACACTGAAGCTTTCTTT
TRBJ2-5	TRBV6-4	.	.	CASSVAVKETQYF	TGTGCCAGCAGTGTAGCAGTTAAAGAGACCCAGTACTTC
TRBJ1-5	TRBV19	.	TRBD1	CASSMREYPGDRGGNQPQHF	TGTGCCAGTAGTATGCGAGAGTATCCAGGTGACAGGGGAGGCAATCAGCCCCAGCATTTT
TRBJ2-7	TRBV9	.	.	CASSGDKLYEQYF	TGTGCCAGCAGCGGAGACAAACTCTACGAGCAGTACTTC
TRBJ2-6	TRBV4-1	.	.	CASSQDLAPYGANVLTF	TGCGCCAGCAGCCAAGATTTAGCCCCTTATGGGGCCAACGTCCTGACTTTC
TRBJ2-7	TRBV10-3	.	.	CAISESGHSYEQYF	TGTGCCATCAGTGAGTCTGGCCATTCCTACGAGCAGTACTTC
TRBJ1-5	TRBV2	.	TRBD1	CATTTGESNQPQHF	TGTGCCACCACGACAGGGGAGAGCAATCAGCCCCAGCATTTT
TRBJ1-3	TRBV7-2	.	TRBD1	CASSLTTGVTGNTIYF	TGTGCCAGCAGCTTAACTACAGGGGTAACTGGAAACACCATATATTTT
TRBJ1-2	TRBV6-5	.	TRBD1	CASSSDRGRGYGYTF	TGTGCCAGCAGTTCTGACAGGGGGCGCGGGTATGGCTACACCTTC
TRBJ1-6	TRBV2	.	.	CASSVETNSPLHF	TGTGCCAGCAGTGTGGAGACTAATTCACCCCTCCACTTT
TRBJ2-2	TRBV9	.	.	CASSVEGGLRPGELFF	TGTGCCAGCAGCGTAGAGGGGGGACTAAGACCCGGGGAGCTGTTTTTT
TRBJ2-7	TRBV7-9	.	.	CASSSDSRSSYEQYF	TGTGCCAGCAGCTCGGACTCTAGGAGCTCCTACGAGCAGTACTTC
TRBJ1-2	TRBV11-3	.	.	CASSLAGGTPNYGYTF	TGTGCCAGCAGCTTAGCAGGCGGGACTCCAAACTATGGCTACACCTTC
TRBJ2-4	TRBV28	.	.	CASSGAGQYKNIQYF	TGTGCCAGCAGCGGGGCGGGGCAGTACAAAAACATTCAGTACTTC
TRBJ2-3	TRBV6-1	.	.	CASSGRDKVPDTQYF	TGTGCCAGCAGTGGCCGGGACAAAGTCCCAGATACGCAGTATTTT
TRBJ2-4	TRBV14	.	TRBD2	CASSRAGGLAKNIQYF	TGTGCCAGCAGCCGAGCGGGGGGGCTTGCCAAAAACATTCAGTACTTC
TRBJ1-5	TRBV12-1	.	.	CASSFEYRGRDYSNQPQHF	TGTGCCAGCAGCTTTGAGTACAGGGGGCGTGATTATAGCAATCAGCCCCAGCATTTT
TRBJ2-1	TRBV27	.	.	CASSNRASYNEQFF	TGTGCCAGCAGTAACAGGGCCTCCTACAATGAGCAGTTCTTC
TRBJ1-5	TRBV5-1	.	.	CASRVGGKDQPQHF	TGCGCCAGCAGAGTGGGCGGGAAGGATCAGCCCCAGCATTTT
TRBJ1-2	TRBV28	few	.	CASSSSGFYYGYTF	TGTGCCAGCAGCTCCTCGGGGTTCTATTATGGCTACACCTTC
TRBJ1-1	TRBV5-4	.	.	CASSLGGDGAFF	TGTGCCAGCAGCCTGGGGGGGGATGGTGCTTTCTTT
TRBJ2-7	TRBV19	.	.	CATRGGSSYEQYF	TGTGCCACCCGTGGGGGGAGCTCCTACGAGCAGTACTTC
TRBJ1-4	TRBV7-8	.	.	CASSYAPGGEKLFF	TGTGCCAGCAGCTACGCCCCGGGAGGTGAAAAACTGTTTTTT
TRBJ1-4	TRBV6-5	.	.	CASSPRASTNEKLFF	TGTGCCAGCAGCCCCAGGGCTTCAACTAATGAAAAACTGTTTTTT
TRBJ2-5	TRBV19	.	TRBD2	CASSRRGALYQETQYF	TGTGCCAGTAGTAGGCGGGGGGCCCTGTACCAAGAGACCCAGTACTTC
TRBJ2-1	TRBV6-5	once	TRBD1	CASSHRGNEQFF	TGTGCCAGCAGCCACAGGGGCAATGAGCAGTTCTTC
TRBJ1-1	TRBV10-3	.	.	CAITNASAAFF	TGTGCCATCACCAACGCCAGTGCAGCTTTCTTT
TRBJ2-3	TRBV4-2	.	TRBD2	CASRGQLAGGHVVGTDTQYF	TGTGCCAGCAGGGGTCAACTAGCGGGGGGGCACGTCGTAGGCACAGATACGCAGTATTTT
TRBJ1-5	TRBV11-2	.	.	CASSTQVNQPQHF	TGTGCCAGCAGCACACAGGTCAATCAGCCCCAGCATTTT
TRBJ2-5	TRBV30	.	TRBD1	CAWNPGRGWETQYF	TGTGCCTGGAATCCGGGCAGGGGGTGGGAGACCCAGTACTTC
TRBJ1-1	TRBV27	.	.	CASSFGRGNTEAFF	TGTGCCAGCAGTTTCGGCAGGGGGAACACTGAAGCTTTCTTT
TRBJ2-3	TRBV6-1	.	.	CASKGLTSTDTQYF	TGTGCCAGCAAGGGACTGACTAGCACAGATACGCAGTATTTT
TRBJ2-1	TRBV7-9	.	.	CASSPPENFEQFF	TGTGCCAGCAGCCCCCCTGAAAACTTTGAGCAGTTCTTC
TRBJ2-3	TRBV5-4	once	TRBD1	CASSLEAGGRKDTQYF	TGTGCCAGCAGCTTGGAGGCAGGGGGCCGTAAAGATACGCAGTATTTT
TRBJ1-5	TRBV9	.	TRBD1	CASSVAGGQPQHF	TGTGCCAGCAGCGTAGCAGGGGGACAGCCCCAGCATTTT
TRBJ1-1	TRBV29-1	.	.	CSVGGRGRRMNTEAFF	TGCAGCGTTGGGGGGCGAGGCAGGCGCATGAACACTGAAGCTTTCTTT
TRBJ1-2	TRBV2	.	TRBD1	CASSLQGALTYGYTF	TGTGCCAGCAGTCTACAGGGGGCGCTTACCTATGGCTACACCTTC
TRBJ2-7	TRBV9	.	TRBD2	CASSAGGDSEQYF	TGTGCCAGCAGCGCGGGGGGAGACAGCGAGCAGTACTTC